The 27 T cell receptor beta chains below come from one sample, sequenced in a study of identical twins. MiXCR was run by TCRdb on the 5' RACE reads, yielding one entry per CDR3 protein. Here the sample spans roughly 770,000 distinct CDR3 sequences, 15% to 20% being singletons. The sample also formed part of further work on T cells expressing NK-cell markers.

Material: PBMCs. Receptors originate from a woman aged 18-29 years in good health.

V is TRBV20-1 and J is TRBJ2-2; D gene uncertain. There are 15 residues in the CDR3. The germline V gene encodes CDR1 DFQATT and CDR2 SNEGSKA (reference sequence). The V end was cut by 6 bases, the J end by 4 bases, with 18 bases between. In nucleotides, the CDR3 is TGCAGTGCCGGGCGGTGGCTCACGAGCACCGGGGAGCTGTTTTTT. Translation gives CSAGRWLTSTGELFF.

This clonotype was counted between two and nine times. The chain's CDR3 is CASGSSVNTEAFF. DNA of the CDR3: TGTGCCAGCGGCTCCTCGGTGAACACTGAAGCTTTCTTT. This chain uses TRBV6-2 or TRBV6-3 with TRBJ1-1; D ambiguous. The CDR3 runs to 13 residues. Germline CDR1 MNHEY, CDR2 SVGEGT. The V gene lost 8 bases and the J gene lost 0 bases, with 10 bases spanning the gap.

J is TRBJ2-3 and V is TRBV27, with D perhaps given as TRBD1 or TRBD2 (5 bases each). CDR1 is MNHEY, CDR2 SMNVEV, per germline (reference sequence). This CDR3 spans 13 amino acids. Trimming pared 5 bases from V and 14 bases from J, leaving 20 bases between. The CDR3 region has the DNA TGTGCCAGCAGTCCAAGTTTCCGGGACCGCCGGTATTTT. This codes for CASSPSFRDRRYF.

V usage is TRBV7-9 and J usage is TRBJ2-2; D is undetermined. CDR3 size: 11 residues. Germline-derived CDR1 and CDR2 are SEHNR and FQNEAQ (reference sequence). The V end was cut by 1 base, the J end by 10 bases, with 4 bases between. The CDR3 protein is CASSLEQELFF. CDR3 sequence (DNA): TGTGCCAGCAGCTTAGAACAGGAGCTGTTTTTT.

V and J are TRBV11-2 and TRBJ2-7, with D possibly matching TRBD2 (7 bases). CDR1 and CDR2 from the germline V gene are SGHAT and FQNNGV. V was cut by 1 base and J by 1 base, with 17 bases left in between. The CDR3 covers 17 residues. CDR3 sequence: CASSLGGAGALSYEQYF. The DNA for the CDR3 is TGTGCCAGCAGCTTAGGGGGGGCGGGGGCCCTTTCCTACGAGCAGTACTTC. Combining the CDR3 with reference TRBV11-2 and TRBJ2-7 gives the whole variable domain EAGVAQSPRYKIIEKRQSVAFWCNPISGHATLYWYQQILGQGPKLLIQFQNNGVVDDSQLPKDRFSAERLKGVDSTLKIQPAKLEDSAVYLCASSLGGAGALSYEQYFGPGTRLTVT.

V gene TRBV2 combines with J gene TRBJ2-1; possibly TRBD2 for D (5 bases). The V and J ends lost 4 bases and 2 bases respectively, with 9 bases between them. The CDR3 covers 14 residues. The germline CDR1 and CDR2 sequences are SNHLY and FYNNEI. The CDR3, as DNA: TGTGCCAGCAGTGCCGACGGGACCTACAATGAGCAGTTCTTC. Translating gives CASSADGTYNEQFF.

The chain uses TRBV5-1 and TRBJ2-1, with a tentative D call TRBD2 (5 bases). CDR1 is SGHRS and CDR2 is YFSETQ in the germline V gene. V lost 1 base, J lost 3 bases, and 8 bases lay in between. The CDR3 is 14 amino acids. DNA for the CDR3: TGCGCCAGCAGCTTGTCGGCGGGCTACAATGAGCAGTTCTTC. Translation gives CASSLSAGYNEQFF.

The table lists this clonotype with a few counts. The gene calls are TRBV7-9 and TRBJ1-1, with 10 bases matching TRBD1. This CDR3 is built from 17 residues. Germline CDR1 reads SEHNR; CDR2 reads FQNEAQ (reference sequence). Trimming took 7 bases from V and 4 from J; bases not matched to a gene: 15. The CDR3 is CASIPSGTGAHGTEAFF. Written as DNA, the CDR3 is TGTGCCAGCATCCCCTCTGGGACAGGGGCCCACGGCACTGAAGCTTTCTTT.

This clonotype was picked up many times. V and J are TRBV10-3 and TRBJ2-1, with 9 bases identical to TRBD2. CDR1 is ENHRY and CDR2 is SYGVKD in the germline V gene. This CDR3 is built from 14 residues. Unmatched junction bases numbered 8, after V lost 7 bases and J lost 7 bases. CDR3: CAINPGTSRNEQFF. The CDR3 DNA reads TGTGCCATCAACCCAGGGACTAGCCGGAATGAGCAGTTCTTC.

This sequence joins TRBV29-1 and TRBJ2-1; 7 nucleotides match TRBD1. Germline values: CDR1 SQVTM, CDR2 ANQGSEA. The CDR3 sequence is 14 residues long. J was trimmed by 7 bases and V by 8 bases; bases with no gene match: 14. The chain's CDR3 is CSLTGVDFQNEQFF. The CDR3 DNA sequence: TGCAGCTTAACAGGGGTGGATTTTCAGAATGAGCAGTTCTTC.

This chain joins TRBV5-1 and TRBJ2-7; 7 nucleotides align to TRBD2. CDR1 and CDR2 from the germline V gene are SGHRS and YFSETQ. The length of the CDR3 is 17 residues. Trimming at V came to 3 bases and at J to 2 bases, leaving 14 bases not matched to a gene. This CDR3 is CASSSIRLSGIPYEQYF. As DNA, the CDR3 is TGCGCCAGCAGCTCGATCCGACTAAGCGGGATTCCCTACGAGCAGTACTTC. The whole variable domain, filled in from reference TRBV5-1 and TRBJ2-7, reads KAGVTQTPRYLIKTRGQQVTLSCSPISGHRSVSWYQQTPGQGLQFLFEYFSETQRNKGNFPGRFSGRQFSNSRSEMNVSTLELGDSALYLCASSSIRLSGIPYEQYFGPGTRLTVT.

This sequence joins TRBV12-3 or TRBV12-4 and TRBJ1-2; D is ambiguous. Trimming took off 4 bases at V and 2 bases at J, with 8 bases between the two ends. The CDR3 is 13 amino acids. The CDR3 sequence: CASSSSGNYGYTF. CDR3 DNA sequence: TGTGCCAGCAGTTCGAGCGGGAACTATGGCTACACCTTC.

In its sample, this clonotype was seen a few times. The chain joins TRBV10-3 to TRBJ2-1; TRBD1 aligns across 9 bases. This CDR3 contains 14 residues. The germline gives CDR1 ENHRY, CDR2 SYGVKD. Unmatched junction bases numbered 7, after V lost 7 bases and J lost 6 bases. CDR3 loop: CAIKIGTGINEQFF. In nucleotides, the CDR3 is TGTGCCATCAAAATTGGGACAGGGATCAATGAGCAGTTCTTC.

This clonotype appeared a few times. CDR3 coding DNA: TGCGCCAGCAGCCAGATAAAACAGGGTACTACGCAGTATTTT. Protein: CASSQIKQGTTQYF. The rearrangement joins TRBV4-3 to TRBJ2-3, with TRBD1 as a possible D gene (6 bases). This CDR3 spans 14 amino acids. The V gene lost 3 bases and the J gene lost 8 bases, with 15 bases spanning the gap. Per the germline V gene, CDR1 is LGHNA and CDR2 is YSLEER.

The table lists this clonotype with many counts. The rearrangement joins TRBV4-3 to TRBJ1-1, with a tentative D call TRBD1 (6 bases). This CDR3 comprises 16 residues. Germline-derived CDR1 and CDR2 are LGHNA and YSLEER. The V and J ends lost 0 bases and 2 bases respectively, with 13 bases between them. DNA of the CDR3: TGCGCCAGCAGCCAAGATGGTGGGGGCTTTAACACTGAAGCTTTCTTT. It codes for CASSQDGGGFNTEAFF.

With respect to this clonotype: This could be a read error, since a much larger clone is one nucleotide away. It is likely a read error, because the conserved phenylalanine at the end of the CDR3 is missing. The DNA is left out, because the CDR3 cannot be placed on it with certainty; the CDR3 is given as TCRdb lists it. The chain recombines TRBV20-1 with TRBJ2-5; the table's D call, TRBD1, was not checked against the DNA. The CDR3 comprises 15 residues, both ends counted. The germline gives CDR1 DFQATT, CDR2 SNEGSKA (reference sequence). This CDR3 is CSARDVGTGTSGPYY.

The chain has TRBV29-1 and TRBJ1-1; 8 positions match TRBD1. Trimming cost V 7 bases and J 3 bases; bases outside gene matches: 4. The CDR3 runs 12 residues. Germline V gene lookup returns CDR1 SQVTM and CDR2 ANQGSEA. CDR3 residues: CSGEDRDTEAFF. CDR3 nucleotides: TGCAGCGGGGAGGACAGGGACACTGAAGCTTTCTTT.

This clonotype occurred many times. The rearrangement joins TRBV20-1 to TRBJ1-5; no reliable D call. The CDR3 covers 12 residues. V lost 6 bases and J 0 bases, leaving 6 bases between the germline ends. Germline V gives CDR1 DFQATT, CDR2 SNEGSKA (reference sequence). The CDR3 region has the DNA TGCAGTGCGCGGGTTAGCAATCAGCCCCAGCATTTT. This sequence encodes CSARVSNQPQHF.

This chain uses TRBV12-3 or TRBV12-4 with TRBJ1-2; D is perhaps TRBD1 (6 bases). V gave up 6 bases and J gave up 0 bases, with 17 bases separating them. The CDR3 is made up of 16 amino acids. The CDR3 loop is CASSSRATGANYGYTF. The CDR3 nucleotides read TGTGCCAGCAGCAGTCGGGCGACAGGAGCTAACTATGGCTACACCTTC.

This clonotype has only a few counts. V is TRBV20-1 and J is TRBJ2-1; 11 bases map to TRBD2. CDR1 and CDR2 (germline): DFQATT, SNEGSKA (reference sequence). The CDR3 spans 13 residues. CDR3 loop: CRARSGRGEEQFF. DNA for the CDR3: TGCAGGGCCCGTAGCGGGAGGGGCGAGGAGCAGTTCTTC.

Notes on this clonotype: With a much larger clone just one base away, this may be a read error. This chain joins TRBV6-6 and TRBJ1-2; D remains unclear. The length of the CDR3 is 13 residues. V dropped 0 bases and J dropped 0 bases, with 2 bases sitting between them. Germline V gives CDR1 MNHNY, CDR2 SVGAGI (reference sequence). The CDR3 bases are TGTGCCAGCAGTTACTCGGCTAACTATGGCTACACCTTC. Its translation is CASSYSANYGYTF.

The chain is built from TRBV10-3 and TRBJ1-1; perhaps TRBD1 as D (5 bases). Germline-derived CDR1 and CDR2 are ENHRY and SYGVKD. The CDR3 loop spans 12 amino acids. V gave up 6 bases and J gave up 3 bases, with 8 bases separating them. CDR3 protein: CAIRRGDTEAFF. Here the CDR3 DNA reads TGTGCCATCAGGAGAGGGGACACTGAAGCTTTCTTT.

The CDR3 is CASSGTAILVETQYF. The CDR3, as DNA: TGTGCCAGCAGTGGGACAGCCATACTGGTAGAGACCCAGTACTTC. The chain recombines TRBV6-1 with TRBJ2-5; tentatively, D is TRBD1 (6 bases). The CDR3 consists of 15 residues. V was clipped by 4 bases and J by 4 bases, with 16 bases between them. The germline gives CDR1 MNHNS, CDR2 SASEGT.

CDR3: CASSSRLGSADTQYF. CDR3 nucleotides: TGTGCCAGCAGCTCTCGACTAGGGAGCGCAGATACGCAGTATTTT. The chain joins TRBV6-2 or TRBV6-3 to TRBJ2-3; D is perhaps TRBD2 (6 bases). Trimming removed 6 bases from V and 4 bases from J, with 17 bases in between. Germline V gene sequence: CDR1 MNHEY, CDR2 SVGEGT. This CDR3 contains 15 residues.

The sample holds a few counts of this clonotype. J is TRBJ1-4 and V is TRBV5-6, with D possibly being TRBD1 (5 bases). V shed 5 bases and J shed 8 bases, with 19 bases lying between them. Germline CDR1 and CDR2: SGHDT and YYEEEE. The length of the CDR3 is 15 residues. CDR3 protein: CASRSRAGAGEKLFF. Here the CDR3 DNA reads TGTGCCAGCAGATCCCGGGCCGGGGCAGGCGAAAAACTGTTTTTT.

In DNA form, the CDR3 reads TGTGCCATCAGTGAACGGGGTGGACTAGCGGGGGCCTCCTACAATGAGCAGTTCTTC. Translation gives CAISERGGLAGASYNEQFF. The rearrangement uses TRBV10-3 and TRBJ2-1; TRBD2 matches at 13 bases. Germline CDR1 ENHRY, CDR2 SYGVKD. The CDR3 loop spans 19 amino acids. After removal of 3 bases from V and 0 bases from J, the junction contained 8 bases not matched to a gene.

This clonotype was seen more than once but under ten times. This sequence joins TRBV20-1 and TRBJ2-1; either TRBD1 or TRBD2 may fit D (7 bases each). The germline V gene has CDR1 DFQATT and CDR2 SNEGSKA (reference sequence). This CDR3 is 14 amino acids long. CDR3 sequence (DNA): TGCAGCTCTTTTCAGGGGGGGGTCTTCGATGAGCAGTTCTTC. Amino acid sequence: CSSFQGGVFDEQFF.